The present TCR beta chain was sequenced within a study of blood T cell repertoires in COVID-19. The wider study: From the United States, Italy and Spain came samples of acute and convalescent COVID-19.

V shed 0 bases and J 7 bases; nucleotides not matched to a gene: 5. The CDR3 spans 15 residues. The V gene's germline CDR1 is SGDLS and CDR2 YYNGEE. In the study's own analysis: Nucleated cell number was recorded as an estimate derived from reference gene primer amplification. Some clones are missing from TCRdb's copy, which holds only in-frame ones; the method was immunoSEQ multiplex PCR. V and J calls plus clone size are reproduced from that table; the DNA served to infer D and trimming. The sample has 65,000 to 90,000 clones, roughly 87% seen once. This TCR was sampled from a man younger than 45 with acute or convalescent COVID-19. Sequencing was performed on peripheral blood. This chain connects TRBV9 to TRBJ1-2, with 11 bases aligning to TRBD1. The CDR3 loop reads CASSVGTGQGAGYTF. The CDR3 nucleotides are TGTGCCAGCAGCGTAGGGACAGGACAGGGGGCTGGCTACACCTTC.